The sequence of this T cell receptor beta chain was determined in a study of OX40 agonist ivuxolimab in advanced cancers. Overall study results and limits: The expanded peripheral T cells' antigen specificity was not determined. On average, CD8+ T cells showed a greater number of expanded clones than CD4+. Within 6 weeks, CD4+ and CD8+ blood T cells expanded clonally at 0.1 to 3.0 mg/kg.

With respect to this clone: Its cognate antigen is unknown.

Data came from immunoSEQ multiplex PCR; TCRdb stores just in-frame clones and leaves some out. The table has about 100,000 clones, around 80% seen once; the top ten hold less than 6%. Patients were ineligible given autoimmune disease history or systemic immunosuppression. The TCR was taken from an adult with an advanced solid tumor such as melanoma, head and neck, liver or kidney cancer. The material was CD4+ or CD8+ T cells sorted from blood, obtained in a trial of the OX40 agonist ivuxolimab.

The CDR3 DNA is TGTGCCAGCAGTCCGTGGAGCCCGGGGGGAAACGAGCAGTACTTC. Amino acid sequence: CASSPWSPGGNEQYF. The chain couples TRBV27 to TRBJ2-7, with 7 bases that match TRBD2. J lost 5 bases, V lost 5 bases, and 12 bases had no gene match. CDR1 MNHEY and CDR2 SMNVEV come from the germline V gene (reference sequence). The CDR3 has 15 amino acids.